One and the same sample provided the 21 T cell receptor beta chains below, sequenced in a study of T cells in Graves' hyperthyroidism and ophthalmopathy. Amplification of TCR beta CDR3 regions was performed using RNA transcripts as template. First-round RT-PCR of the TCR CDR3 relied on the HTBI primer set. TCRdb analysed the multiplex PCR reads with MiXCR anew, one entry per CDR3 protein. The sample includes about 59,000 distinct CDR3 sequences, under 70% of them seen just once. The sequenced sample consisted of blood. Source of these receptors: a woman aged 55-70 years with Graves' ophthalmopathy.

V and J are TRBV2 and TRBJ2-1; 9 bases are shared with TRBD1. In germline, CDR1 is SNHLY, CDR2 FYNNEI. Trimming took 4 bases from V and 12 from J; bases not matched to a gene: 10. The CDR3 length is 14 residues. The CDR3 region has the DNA TGTGCCAGCAGTGGGGACAGGGAATACGATGTGCAGTTCTTC. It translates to CASSGDREYDVQFF. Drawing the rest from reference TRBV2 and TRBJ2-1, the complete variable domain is EPEVTQTPSHQVTQMGQEVILRCVPISNHLYFYWYRQILGQKVEFLVSFYNNEISEKSEIFDDQFSVERPDGSNFTLKIRSTKLEDSAMYFCASSGDREYDVQFFGPGTRLTVL.

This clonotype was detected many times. CDR3 in amino acids: CASSPRDSPSLGYTF. As DNA, the CDR3 is TGCGCCAGCAGCCCCCGGGACAGTCCCTCACTGGGCTACACCTTC. The V gene is TRBV5-1, the J gene TRBJ1-2; 7 bases align to TRBD1. The J segment lost 8 bases and the V segment lost 4 bases, leaving 14 bases of the junction unmatched. CDR1 and CDR2 from the germline V gene are SGHRS and YFSETQ. There are 15 residues in the CDR3.

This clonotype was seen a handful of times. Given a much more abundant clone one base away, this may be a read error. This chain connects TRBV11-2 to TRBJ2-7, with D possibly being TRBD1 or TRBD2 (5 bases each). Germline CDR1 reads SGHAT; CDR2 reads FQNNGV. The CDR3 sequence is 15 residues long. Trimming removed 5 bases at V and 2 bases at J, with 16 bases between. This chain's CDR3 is CASSPQWQGAYEQYF. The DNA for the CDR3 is TGTGCCAGCAGCCCCCAGTGGCAGGGAGCCTACGAGCAGTACTTC.

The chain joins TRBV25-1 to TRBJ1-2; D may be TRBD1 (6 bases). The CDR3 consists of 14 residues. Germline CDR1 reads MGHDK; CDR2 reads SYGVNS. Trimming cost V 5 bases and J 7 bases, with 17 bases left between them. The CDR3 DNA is TGTGCCAGCAGTCCCCAGACAGGCTCCTCTGGCTACACCTTC. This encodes CASSPQTGSSGYTF.

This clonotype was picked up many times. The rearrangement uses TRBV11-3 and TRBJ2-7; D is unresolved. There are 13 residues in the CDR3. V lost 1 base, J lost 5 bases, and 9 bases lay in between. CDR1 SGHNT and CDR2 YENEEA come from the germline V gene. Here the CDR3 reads CASSLGGRDEQYF. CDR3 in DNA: TGTGCCAGCAGCTTAGGTGGTAGGGACGAGCAGTACTTC.

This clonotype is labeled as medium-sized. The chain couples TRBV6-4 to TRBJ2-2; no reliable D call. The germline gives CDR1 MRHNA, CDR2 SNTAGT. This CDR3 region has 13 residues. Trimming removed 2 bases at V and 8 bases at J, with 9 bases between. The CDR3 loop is CASSDTPFGELFF. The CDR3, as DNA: TGTGCCAGCAGTGACACGCCCTTTGGGGAGCTGTTTTTT.

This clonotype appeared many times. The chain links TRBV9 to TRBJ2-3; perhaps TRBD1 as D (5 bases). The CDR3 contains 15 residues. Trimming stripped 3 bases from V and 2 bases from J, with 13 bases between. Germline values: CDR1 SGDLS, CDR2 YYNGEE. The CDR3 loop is CASSARRGITDTQYF. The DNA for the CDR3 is TGTGCCAGCAGCGCGCGAAGGGGAATCACAGATACGCAGTATTTT.

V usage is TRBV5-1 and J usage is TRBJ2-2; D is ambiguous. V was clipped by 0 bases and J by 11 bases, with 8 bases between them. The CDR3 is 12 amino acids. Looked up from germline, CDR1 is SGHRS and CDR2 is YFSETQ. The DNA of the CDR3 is TGCGCCAGCAGCTTGGCGGACGGTGAGCTGTTTTTT. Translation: CASSLADGELFF.

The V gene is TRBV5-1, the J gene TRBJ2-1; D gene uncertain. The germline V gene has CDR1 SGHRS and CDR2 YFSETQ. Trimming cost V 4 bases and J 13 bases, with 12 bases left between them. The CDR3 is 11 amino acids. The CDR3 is CASSLEQQQFF. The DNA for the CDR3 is TGCGCCAGCAGCCTTGAACAGCAACAGTTCTTC.

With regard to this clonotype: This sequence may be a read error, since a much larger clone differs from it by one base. The CDR3, as DNA: TGTGCCAGCAGGATGACTGGCGGGAGAGCCGGGGAGCTGTTTTTT. Amino acids: CASRMTGGRAGELFF. The chain links TRBV28 to TRBJ2-2; 7 bases line up with TRBD2. This CDR3 is 15 amino acids long. The germline gives CDR1 MDHEN, CDR2 SYDVKM. V trimming: 6 bases; J trimming: 6 bases; junction bases outside the gene matches: 10.

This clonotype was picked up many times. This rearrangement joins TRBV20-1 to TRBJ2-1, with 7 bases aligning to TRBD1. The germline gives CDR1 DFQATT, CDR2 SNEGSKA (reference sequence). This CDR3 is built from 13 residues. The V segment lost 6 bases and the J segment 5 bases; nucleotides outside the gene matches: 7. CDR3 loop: CSAPGQKHNEQFF. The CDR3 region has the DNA TGCAGTGCGCCGGGACAGAAACACAATGAGCAGTTCTTC.

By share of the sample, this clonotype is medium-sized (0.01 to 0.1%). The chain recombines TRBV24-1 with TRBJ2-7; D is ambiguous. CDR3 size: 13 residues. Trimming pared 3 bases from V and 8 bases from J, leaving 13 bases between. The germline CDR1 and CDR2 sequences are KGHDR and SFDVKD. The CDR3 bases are TGTGCCACCAGTGATGAAAACGATGGGAAGCAGTACTTC. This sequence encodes CATSDENDGKQYF.

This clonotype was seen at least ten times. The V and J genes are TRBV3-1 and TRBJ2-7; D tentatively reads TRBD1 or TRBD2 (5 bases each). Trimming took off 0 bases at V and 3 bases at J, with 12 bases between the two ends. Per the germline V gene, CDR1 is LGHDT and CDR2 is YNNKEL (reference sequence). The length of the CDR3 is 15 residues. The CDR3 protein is CASSQDLEGYYEQYF. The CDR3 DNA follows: TGTGCCAGCAGCCAAGATCTTGAGGGGTACTACGAGCAGTACTTC.

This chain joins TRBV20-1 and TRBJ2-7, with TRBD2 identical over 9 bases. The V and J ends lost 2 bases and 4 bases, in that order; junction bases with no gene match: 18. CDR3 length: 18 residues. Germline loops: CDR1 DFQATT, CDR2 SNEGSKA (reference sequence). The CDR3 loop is CSARKVAGDSALPYEQYF. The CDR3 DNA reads TGCAGTGCTAGAAAGGTAGCGGGAGATAGTGCCTTACCGTACGAGCAGTACTTC.

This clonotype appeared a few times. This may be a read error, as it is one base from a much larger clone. The CDR3 here is CANSSEGGHPTDTQYF. Here the CDR3 DNA reads TGCGCCAACAGTTCAGAGGGGGGGCACCCCACAGATACGCAGTATTTT. The rearrangement links TRBV4-3 to TRBJ2-3; TRBD2 is a possible D gene (7 bases). Germline CDR1 reads LGHNA; CDR2 reads YSLEER. The CDR3 consists of 16 residues. V was shortened by 10 bases and J by 2 bases, with 22 bases between the two germline ends.

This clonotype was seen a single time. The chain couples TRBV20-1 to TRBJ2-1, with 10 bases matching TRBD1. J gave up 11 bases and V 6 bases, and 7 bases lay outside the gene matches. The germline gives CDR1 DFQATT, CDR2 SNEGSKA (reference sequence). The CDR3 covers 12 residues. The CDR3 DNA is TGCAGTGCGGGACAGGGGTTCGAGCAGCAGTTCTTC. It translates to CSAGQGFEQQFF.

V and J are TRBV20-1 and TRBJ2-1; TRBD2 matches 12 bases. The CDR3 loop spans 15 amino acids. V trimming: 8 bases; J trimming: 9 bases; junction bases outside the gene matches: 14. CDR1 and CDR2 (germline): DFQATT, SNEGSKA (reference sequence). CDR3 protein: CSLGGTSGLGSEQFF. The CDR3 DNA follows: TGCAGTTTGGGAGGGACTAGCGGGCTAGGGAGTGAGCAGTTCTTC.

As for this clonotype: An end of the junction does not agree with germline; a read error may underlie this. The CDR3 DNA is TGCGGCGTTGAGGATCCCAGCGGGGTCCCCAACGAGCAGTACTTC. As protein: CGVEDPSGVPNEQYF. V is TRBV29-1 and J is TRBJ2-7; 7 bases line up with TRBD2. This CDR3 region has 15 residues. Germline V CDR1 and CDR2: SQVTM, ANQGSEA.

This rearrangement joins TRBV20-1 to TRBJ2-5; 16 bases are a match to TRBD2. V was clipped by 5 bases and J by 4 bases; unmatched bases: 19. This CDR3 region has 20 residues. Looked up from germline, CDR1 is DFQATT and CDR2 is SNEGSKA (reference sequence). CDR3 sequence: CSAAAQVGTSGRAKRETQYF. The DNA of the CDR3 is TGCAGTGCTGCTGCCCAGGTCGGGACTAGCGGGAGGGCAAAGCGAGAGACCCAGTACTTC.

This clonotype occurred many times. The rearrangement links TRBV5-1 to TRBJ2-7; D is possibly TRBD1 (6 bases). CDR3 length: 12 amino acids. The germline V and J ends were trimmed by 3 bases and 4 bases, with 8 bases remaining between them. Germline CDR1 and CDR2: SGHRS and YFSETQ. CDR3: CASSYDRYEQYF. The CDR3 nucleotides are TGCGCCAGCAGCTATGACAGGTACGAGCAGTACTTC.

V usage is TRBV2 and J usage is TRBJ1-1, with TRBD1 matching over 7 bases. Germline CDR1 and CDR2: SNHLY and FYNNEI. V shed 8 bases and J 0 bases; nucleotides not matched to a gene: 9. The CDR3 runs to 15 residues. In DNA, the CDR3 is TGTGCCAGCTTATGGGACAGTTCCATGAACACTGAAGCTTTCTTT. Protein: CASLWDSSMNTEAFF.